This record concerns one T cell receptor (beta chain) sequence. The clone's antigen remains unknown. No much larger clone is present one base from it, and per-base qualities are unavailable. The receptor library was made with the immunoSEQ multiplex PCR assay. For the multiplex PCR, a mixture combining 60 forward primers for TCR Vbeta segments and 13 reverse primers for TCR Jbeta segments was used. A multiplex PCR assay on genomic DNA amplified the CDR3 region of rearranged TCR beta genes. Amplified TCR beta libraries were sequenced as 87-base-pair reads on the Illumina HiSeq System. Per the authors' processing: In a later analysis, tens of millions of unique TCR beta chains were counted across the roughly 610 repertoires, and roughly 11 million of these chains were shared by at least two donors. A nearest-neighbor algorithm error-corrected the raw reads and collapsed the reads into unique sequences, merging closely related sequences to remove PCR and sequencing errors. To assign V, D and J gene segments, CDR3 sequences were aligned to IMGT reference sequences. For a sequence to be retained, at least a six-nucleotide match to both a V gene segment and a J gene segment was required. Rearrangements were classified as productive when the CDR3 lacked stop codons and remained in frame with V and J, and all other rearrangements were classified as non-productive. Following IMGT convention, CDR3 was defined as the stretch from the second conserved V-encoded cysteine to the conserved J-encoded phenylalanine. The earlier analysis of 587 of the donors excluded any sequence lacking an unambiguous match to a single V gene segment. An earlier analysis of 587 of the donors called V segments functional above 56.7% productive rearrangements and segregating when the between-donor standard deviation exceeded 5%. A statistical classification framework was built to diagnose cytomegalovirus status from the catalog of TCR beta chain sequences. In a later analysis, TCR nucleotide sequences were compared against IMGT/GENE-DB human TR gene sequences so that V and J genes could be assigned. In a later analysis, CDR3 sequences and most-parsimonious VDJ recombination scenarios were assigned using the TCRdist pipeline. In a later analysis, every TCR beta chain was defined by the combination of its CDR3 amino acid sequence and its V-gene family, and reads without a unique V-gene family were dropped. To address suspected cross-contamination and a sequencing artifact, a later analysis removed several hundred highly shared, low-generation-probability nucleotide sequences. A later analysis calculated a clonal expansion index for each public chain from normalized within-repertoire ranks of inferred template counts. Generation probabilities in a later analysis came from a VDJ recombination model fitted to out-of-frame rearrangements, and those results were checked against IGoR. Hypergeometric tests were used in a later analysis to score TCR-TCR, TCR-HLA and TCR-CMV co-occurrence, with a repertoire-size bias correction applied to the TCR pairs. In a later analysis, false discovery rates were estimated by permuting HLA or CMV assignments 20 times. A later analysis grouped co-occurring TCRs with DBSCAN, adding TCRdist sequence similarity when clustering within HLA-allele-positive subsets. Repertoires with fewer than 30,000 or more than 120,000 public chains were left out of co-occurrence clustering, as were about five repertoires with anomalous nucleotide sharing. TCRdb mirrors the immuneACCESS table, restricted to in-frame sequences. Some clones are absent from its copies; in checked studies, under half trace to an unresolved V gene, and the reason for the others is unknown. V, J and clone size are those of that table, while D and trimming were read from the DNA. The sample yields 150,000 to 200,000 clones; approximately 79% were counted once. Around 6.9% of the sample goes to the ten largest clones.

The cohort consisted of 650 to 700 healthy bone marrow donors. At the time of sampling, all cohort members were nominally healthy, though unrecorded immune exposures were likely present. The donor tested CMV seropositive and was one of the 289 seropositive cohort members. Every donor gave a peripheral blood sample, and the peripheral blood mononuclear cells from that sample were used for TCR beta sequencing. The Qiagen DNeasy Blood Extraction Kit was used to extract genomic DNA from the blood cell samples. From the cysteine up to the phenylalanine, the CDR3 has a length of 16 residues. Solely the CDR3 DNA is kept, with 48 bases framed from the first base. The germline V end is reduced by 1 base and the J end by 1 base; junction bases left unmatched: 4. From the germline V gene, CDR1 is WSHSY and CDR2 is SAAADI. This sample was included in a study of cytomegalovirus exposure and HLA in healthy donors (dated by TCRdb to 2017 to 2019). Context from the whole study: According to an earlier analysis of 587 of the donors, 200 million or so T cells yielded approximately 120 million unique TCR beta sequences and around 280 Gb of sequence data. About five DR-DQ haplotypes were treated as single units for association and clustering because of strong linkage in the cohort. An early release that covered 500 to 800 HLA-typed donors contained approximately 290 gigabases of sequencing data and around 80 million unique TCR sequences. Along with the roughly 700-subject first cohort, a separate validation cohort of over a hundred different subjects was used. Every discovery cohort repertoire had been produced on one sequencing platform. Class I and class II HLA loci were covered by the typing at four-digit resolution. Among a few hundred genotyped donors of the cohort, an average of about 240,000 unique TCR beta nucleotide sequences were sequenced per donor, about a sixth of them non-productive. The study was designed to test whether signatures of past pathogen exposure could be identified by cataloging public T cell receptors. Genome-wide SNP genotypes for about 65% of the roughly 670 donors were used in a later genetic analysis, which treated that subset as a discovery cohort. Rather than drawing on any new phenotypic data, the later analysis identified candidate immune exposures from TCR beta sequences and the way those sequences occurred across donors. The study used immunosequencing to profile the T cell repertoires of 600 to 850 subjects and linked those repertoires to cytomegalovirus serostatus. The study combined high-throughput TCR immunosequencing, statistical association of individual TCRs with disease status, and machine learning to predict cytomegalovirus infection status. Typing coverage differed by locus: A, B, C, DRB1 and DQB1 were typed in about 629-630 donors, DQA1 in roughly 500, DPA1 in around 580, and DPB1 in just under 490. Donor age, sex, ethnicity and CMV serostatus were compiled alongside the repertoire data. The genetic ancestry cluster associated with self-reported Caucasian donors included 70% to 85% of the approximately 430 genotyped donors. An earlier analysis of 587 of the donors applied high-throughput TCR beta sequencing to assess whether each TCR beta V gene segment acted as functional or pseudogenic. A later analysis re-examined previously published TCR beta repertoires from more than 550 donors and added high-resolution HLA genotyping to investigate patterns of TCR occurrence.

The study at large found these results: A further reported finding was that TCR beta sequences accurately predicted the HLA-A and HLA-B alleles for most subjects in the first cohort. Correlated functional status among segregating V segments might be attributable to linkage disequilibrium, but an unknown experimental factor could not be ruled out. The authors suggested that the approach could potentially be extended to other disease states and immunological phenotypes. Specific HLA alleles were associated with about 17,000 TCR beta sequences at a false discovery rate of 0.05 in a later analysis. According to a later analysis, most CMV-associated TCR beta chains appeared to be HLA-restricted, and the HLA associations seemed to be driven largely by CMV exposure. Because counts were too low, some 16 rarely observed V segments, including chromosome 9 orphons, were excluded from the earlier analysis of under 650 of the donors. Sequencing depth was assumed to be roughly uniform across donors in the presence/absence analyses, though that assumption may not hold. The cohort was sequenced for TCR beta chains only, and without alpha or paired-chain data the features that could be detected were limited. In vitro tests confirmed that a few of the cytomegalovirus-associated TCR beta chains recognize cytomegalovirus antigens. A total of about 150 TCR beta chains were listed by the study as associated with cytomegalovirus. Across donors, most TCR sequences were observed very rarely, whereas some public TCRs were present in many individuals. An association between a missense DCLRE1C variant and V-gene and J-gene trimming of TCR beta chains was found in a later genetic analysis and replicated in an independent cohort. For the cohort, immune exposure information was limited to CMV serostatus. Because the 87-base-pair reads could not distinguish some IMGT-functional V segments, including TRBV6-2 and TRBV6-3, those segments were excluded. According to a later genetic analysis, donors in an Asian-associated ancestry cluster had fewer N-insertions in productive TCRs than the approximately 650-donor mean. In a later analysis, the rate of TCR association differed among HLA loci, with DRB1 alleles having the most associated TCRs and HLA-C alleles having the fewest. HLA typing was unavailable for some donors at each locus, so association tests used only the typed subset. Assigning TCR associations to individual alleles was difficult when HLA alleles, especially DR and DQ, strongly co-occurred. According to a later analysis, parvovirus B19, influenza, CMV and Epstein-Barr virus appeared linked to several top co-occurrence clusters. In an earlier analysis of some 640 of the donors, most TCR beta V segments were observed in productive rearrangements about 90% or about 30% of the time, broadly matching IMGT annotations. A later analysis found that HLA-associated TCR beta chains were more clonally expanded and had lower generation probabilities than equally common non-associated chains. A cluster of highly shared sequence variants was judged likely to represent a technical artifact of the sequencing pipeline. In both the original and validation cohorts, the classifier was reported to diagnose cytomegalovirus status with high specificity and sensitivity.

This sequence was found in a man in his forties in good health and CMV-seropositive. Sample: PBMCs. The rearrangement combines TRBV10-2 with TRBJ2-3, and TRBD2 matches 8 of the central bases. In nucleotide form, the sequence is TGCGCCAGCAGTGAGTGGGGGACTAGTGGCACAGATACGCAGTATTTT. Its amino acids are CASSEWGTSGTDTQYF.